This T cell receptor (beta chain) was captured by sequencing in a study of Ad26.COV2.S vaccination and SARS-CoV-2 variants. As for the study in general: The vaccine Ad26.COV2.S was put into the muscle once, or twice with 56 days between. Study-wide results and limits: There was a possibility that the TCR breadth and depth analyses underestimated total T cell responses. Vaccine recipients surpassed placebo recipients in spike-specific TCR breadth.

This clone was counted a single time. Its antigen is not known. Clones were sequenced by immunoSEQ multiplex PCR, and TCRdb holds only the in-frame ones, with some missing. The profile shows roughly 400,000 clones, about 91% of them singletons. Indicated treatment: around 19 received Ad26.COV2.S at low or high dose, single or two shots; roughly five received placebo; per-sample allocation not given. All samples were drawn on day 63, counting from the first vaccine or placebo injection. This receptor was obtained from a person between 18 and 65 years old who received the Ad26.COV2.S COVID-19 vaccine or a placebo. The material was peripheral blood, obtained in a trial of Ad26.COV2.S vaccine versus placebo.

The CDR3 loop reads CASSLTGTVIEQYF. The CDR3 DNA sequence: TGTGCCAGCAGTTTAACAGGGACAGTGATCGAGCAGTACTTC. The rearrangement joins TRBV28 to TRBJ2-7; 7 bases map to TRBD1. The CDR3 runs 14 residues. Losses at the gene ends were 2 bases for V and 6 bases for J; bases not matched to a gene: 7. CDR1 MDHEN and CDR2 SYDVKM come from the germline V gene.